These T cell receptor beta chains were read from a single sample in a study of Ad26.COV2.S vaccination and SARS-CoV-2 variants. Measured with immunoSEQ multiplex PCR; TCRdb has only the in-frame clones, and not every one. This table has about 330,000 clones, 85% to 90% appearing once. The sequences come from peripheral blood, collected in a trial of Ad26.COV2.S vaccine versus placebo. The receptors were sampled from a person between 18 and 65 years old who received the Ad26.COV2.S COVID-19 vaccine or a placebo. Both conserved end residues are part of each CDR3. D genes are given only for firm matches. The listing skips clone size in some rows; elsewhere it reads once, few, many or a size class.

D gene: TRBD2
J gene: TRBJ2-2
clone size: .
V gene: TRBV2
CDR3 DNA: TGTGCCAGCAGCTCGGGACTAGCGGGAGTCGGGGAGCTGTTTTTT
CDR3 protein: CASSSGLAGVGELFF

D gene: .
J gene: TRBJ2-5
clone size: .
V gene: TRBV28
CDR3 DNA: TGTGCCAGCAGTTCCCCCCCCCAACTTCAAGCGAAGGGCCAGTACTTC
CDR3 protein: CASSSPPQLQAKGQYF

D gene: .
J gene: TRBJ1-5
clone size: few
V gene: TRBV7-2
CDR3 DNA: TGTGCCAGCAGCCCCACCCCAGGGGAGAGTCAGCCCCAGCATTTT
CDR3 protein: CASSPTPGESQPQHF

D gene: .
J gene: TRBJ1-4
clone size: .
V gene: TRBV7-2
CDR3 DNA: TGTGCCAGCAGCCCTCAGGTGGGAGAGAATGAAAAACTGTTTTTT
CDR3 protein: CASSPQVGENEKLFF

D gene: .
J gene: TRBJ1-2
clone size: .
V gene: TRBV19
CDR3 DNA: TGTGCCAGTACCTCTTCGGGGGCTTGGCTGAGTGGCTACACCTTC
CDR3 protein: CASTSSGAWLSGYTF

D gene: .
J gene: TRBJ1-5
clone size: once
V gene: TRBV4-1
CDR3 DNA: TGCGCCAGCAGCCCAGTAGGACGGAGTAGAAATCAGCCCCAGCATTTT
CDR3 protein: CASSPVGRSRNQPQHF

D gene: .
J gene: TRBJ1-2
clone size: .
V gene: TRBV2
CDR3 DNA: TGTGCCAGCAAGGCGGCAGGGTTACTTTATGGCTACACCTTC
CDR3 protein: CASKAAGLLYGYTF

D gene: .
J gene: TRBJ1-1
clone size: .
V gene: TRBV4-1
CDR3 DNA: TGCGCCAGCAGCCCTTCGCCCGAGTCGGAAGCTTTCTTT
CDR3 protein: CASSPSPESEAFF

D gene: .
J gene: TRBJ2-3
clone size: .
V gene: TRBV6-2/TRBV6-3
CDR3 DNA: TGTGCCAGCAGTTACTTGAGTAACACAGATACGCAGTATTTT
CDR3 protein: CASSYLSNTDTQYF

D gene: TRBD1
J gene: TRBJ1-1
clone size: .
V gene: TRBV11-2
CDR3 DNA: TGTGCCAGCAGCTTAGATCAGGAGACAGGGTGGGACACTGAAGCTTTCTTT
CDR3 protein: CASSLDQETGWDTEAFF

D gene: .
J gene: TRBJ2-7
clone size: .
V gene: TRBV4-2
CDR3 DNA: TGTGCCAGCAGCCAAGAAACCGGGACGGATTCGTCCTACGAGCAGTACTTC
CDR3 protein: CASSQETGTDSSYEQYF

D gene: .
J gene: TRBJ1-2
clone size: .
V gene: TRBV4-1
CDR3 DNA: TGCGCCAGCAGCCAAGATCTTGGCGCCAGCGGCTATGGCTACACCTTC
CDR3 protein: CASSQDLGASGYGYTF

D gene: .
J gene: TRBJ2-2
clone size: .
V gene: TRBV14
CDR3 DNA: TGTGCCAGCAGCCGACAAACAGGGAACACCGGGGAGCTGTTTTTT
CDR3 protein: CASSRQTGNTGELFF

D gene: TRBD2
J gene: TRBJ2-5
clone size: .
V gene: TRBV7-3
CDR3 DNA: TGTGCCAGCAGCTTTTGGGGGCTAGCGGGAAATAAAGAGACCCAGTACTTC
CDR3 protein: CASSFWGLAGNKETQYF

D gene: .
J gene: TRBJ1-3
clone size: .
V gene: TRBV4-3
CDR3 DNA: TGCGCCAGCAGTTCTGAAACCTATGCGTCTGGAAACACCATATATTTT
CDR3 protein: CASSSETYASGNTIYF

D gene: .
J gene: TRBJ1-1
clone size: .
V gene: TRBV12-5
CDR3 DNA: TGTGCTAGTGGTTTGCAGACGACACCGAACACTGAAGCTTTCTTT
CDR3 protein: CASGLQTTPNTEAFF

D gene: .
J gene: TRBJ2-1
clone size: .
V gene: TRBV11-2
CDR3 DNA: TGTGCCAGCAGCTTAGGGGGGAGTGGGACCTACAATGAGCAGTTCTTC
CDR3 protein: CASSLGGSGTYNEQFF

D gene: TRBD2
J gene: TRBJ2-1
clone size: .
V gene: TRBV27
CDR3 DNA: TGTGCCAGCAGTTTAGCGGGAGGGTCCTACAATGAGCAGTTCTTC
CDR3 protein: CASSLAGGSYNEQFF

D gene: .
J gene: TRBJ1-6
clone size: few
V gene: TRBV6-5
CDR3 DNA: TGTGCCAGCAGTTACCAGGACAGCCGAAATTCACCCCTCCACTTT
CDR3 protein: CASSYQDSRNSPLHF

D gene: .
J gene: TRBJ1-1
clone size: .
V gene: TRBV4-1
CDR3 DNA: TGCGCCAGCAGCCCCTATACCACGACAGGCGACACTGAAGCTTTCTTT
CDR3 protein: CASSPYTTTGDTEAFF

D gene: TRBD1
J gene: TRBJ2-3
clone size: .
V gene: TRBV19
CDR3 DNA: TGTGCCAGTAGTATAGATCTAGGGGGCGGCACAGATACGCAGTATTTT
CDR3 protein: CASSIDLGGGTDTQYF

D gene: TRBD1
J gene: TRBJ1-2
clone size: .
V gene: TRBV19
CDR3 DNA: TGTGCCAGTAGCACCACAGGGGAGGATGGCTACACCTTC
CDR3 protein: CASSTTGEDGYTF

D gene: .
J gene: TRBJ1-1
clone size: .
V gene: TRBV18
CDR3 DNA: TGTGCCAGCTCACCCTACCTAAAACGCACTGAAGCTTTCTTT
CDR3 protein: CASSPYLKRTEAFF

D gene: .
J gene: TRBJ2-7
clone size: .
V gene: TRBV4-1
CDR3 DNA: TGCGCCAGCAGCCCGGCTAACGTCTACGAGCAGTACTTC
CDR3 protein: CASSPANVYEQYF

D gene: TRBD2
J gene: TRBJ2-1
clone size: .
V gene: TRBV5-1
CDR3 DNA: TGCGCCAGCAGTTTCGCTAGCGGGGTTCAAGAGCAGTTCTTC
CDR3 protein: CASSFASGVQEQFF

D gene: .
J gene: TRBJ2-1
clone size: .
V gene: TRBV7-9
CDR3 DNA: TGTGCCAGCAGCTTAGTAGGTCGGGACGGAACCTACAATGAGCAGTTCTTC
CDR3 protein: CASSLVGRDGTYNEQFF

D gene: .
J gene: TRBJ1-6
clone size: .
V gene: TRBV11-2
CDR3 DNA: TGTGCCAGCAGCTTGTCGATACGGTACAATTCACCCCTCCACTTT
CDR3 protein: CASSLSIRYNSPLHF

D gene: TRBD2
J gene: TRBJ2-1
clone size: .
V gene: TRBV9
CDR3 DNA: TGTGCCAGCAGCGTGGCTAGCGGTTACAATGAGCAGTTCTTC
CDR3 protein: CASSVASGYNEQFF

D gene: .
J gene: TRBJ1-2
clone size: .
V gene: TRBV21-1
CDR3 DNA: TGTGCCAGCAGCAGGTCTGGGGGTAACTATGGCTACACCTTC
CDR3 protein: CASSRSGGNYGYTF